This T cell receptor (beta chain) is drawn from a study of early T cells in non-severe SARS-CoV-2 infection. Study information: Bulk RNA taken from unsorted whole blood was sequenced, leaving chains unpaired. General study results and limits: Private and CD4 specificities were missed by VDJdb matching, skewed to anti-spike CD8.

On this clonotype: Its antigen remains unknown.

CDR1 and CDR2 from the germline V gene are LGHDT and YNNKEL (reference sequence). This CDR3 has 17 amino acids. With 0 bases removed from V and 0 bases from J, the gap between germline ends came to 14 bases. Unique molecular identifiers were affixed to single, distinct cDNA molecules. MiXCR, applied by TCRdb to the 5' RACE reads, yields one record per CDR3 protein. This table holds under 100,000 distinct CDR3 sequences, 8% to 13% found once. V gene TRBV3-1 combines with J gene TRBJ1-2, with D uncertain. The source of this sequence is an adult who was a healthcare worker with PCR-confirmed SARS-CoV-2 infection or an uninfected control (not recorded which). What was sequenced was whole blood. CDR3 residues: CASSQDARRYTNYGYTF. CDR3 DNA sequence: TGTGCCAGCAGCCAAGATGCCAGGAGATATACTAACTATGGCTACACCTTC.